The 30 T cell receptor beta chains below all came from one sample that was sequenced in a study of T cell responses to AZD1222 COVID-19 vaccine (dated by TCRdb to 2020 to 2023). Libraries were prepared through the immunoSEQ multiplex PCR assay. Held by TCRdb, this immuneACCESS table contains in-frame sequences only and omits some clones. Under half of the omission traces to an unresolved V gene where checked; the cause of the rest is unknown. The table for this sample lists 120,000 or so clones; 80% to 90% of them were counted only once. The ten largest clonotypes hold about 19% of the sample. The sample's time point label, decoded: baseline before first vaccination. What the treatment or condition label conveys for this sample: meningococcal conjugate vaccine given as trial control. The sample in question was peripheral blood, obtained on day 0 of MenACWY control vaccination. Receptors were obtained from an adult in good health.

The chain uses TRBV28 and TRBJ2-1; TRBD2 aligns across 12 bases. CDR3 length: 15 amino acids. Trimming cost V 3 bases and J 9 bases; bases outside gene matches: 6. Looked up from germline, CDR1 is MDHEN and CDR2 is SYDVKM. CDR3 in DNA: TGTGCCAGCAGTTTTGGACTAGCGGGAAGGGGTGAGCAGTTCTTC. Its protein product is CASSFGLAGRGEQFF.

The chain couples TRBV30 to TRBJ1-1, with D tentatively TRBD1 (6 bases). Between the trimmed V and J ends, which lost 3 bases and 1 base, there was a span of 12 bases. There are 14 residues in the CDR3. Germline V gene sequence: CDR1 GTSNPN, CDR2 SVGIG (reference sequence). CDR3 sequence (DNA): TGTGCCTGGAGAAGGACAGACCGGAACACTGAAGCTTTCTTT. It is translated as CAWRRTDRNTEAFF.

CDR3 in amino acids: CSVRVRGGDYGYTF. The CDR3 region has the DNA TGCAGCGTCCGAGTTAGGGGAGGGGACTATGGCTACACCTTC. The chain recombines TRBV29-1 with TRBJ1-2; TRBD1 is a possible D gene (5 bases). Germline CDR1 and CDR2: SQVTM and ANQGSEA. The V end was cut by 6 bases, the J end by 3 bases, with 17 bases between. The CDR3 is 14 amino acids.

The V call is TRBV11-2, the J call TRBJ2-7; 8 bases agree with TRBD2. The CDR3 runs 15 residues. CDR1 SGHAT and CDR2 FQNNGV come from the germline V gene. The ends lost 1 base at V and 4 bases at J; junction bases unmatched: 6. The CDR3 nucleotides read TGTGCCAGCAGCTTAGCTAGGACTAGCCTTTACGAGCAGTACTTC. Encoded protein: CASSLARTSLYEQYF.

This chain joins TRBV18 and TRBJ1-1; D remains ambiguous. Trimming removed 5 bases from V and 4 bases from J, with 14 bases in between. Germline CDR1 and CDR2: KGHSH and LQKENI. The CDR3 sequence is 14 residues long. CDR3 in DNA: TGTGCCAGCTCAGCTCGGGCCGTGGGCACTGAAGCTTTCTTT. Protein: CASSARAVGTEAFF.

The chain has TRBV28 and TRBJ1-5, with 8 bases identical to TRBD1. CDR1 is MDHEN, CDR2 SYDVKM, per germline. Germline trimming cut 3 bases from V and 3 bases from J; bases unmatched to any gene: 4. The CDR3 has 15 residues. The CDR3 coding sequence is TGTGCCAGCAGTTTCGAGGACAGGGACAATCAGCCCCAGCATTTT. As protein: CASSFEDRDNQPQHF. Combining the CDR3 with reference TRBV28 and TRBJ1-5 gives the whole variable domain DVKVTQSSRYLVKRTGEKVFLECVQDMDHENMFWYRQDPGLGLRLIYFSYDVKMKEKGDIPEGYSVSREKKERFSLILESASTNQTSMYLCASSFEDRDNQPQHFGDGTRLSIL.

The rearrangement links TRBV27 to TRBJ2-1, with TRBD2 matching over 7 bases. Germline V gives CDR1 MNHEY, CDR2 SMNVEV (reference sequence). This CDR3 has 17 amino acids. With 3 bases clipped from V and 5 bases from J, the junction kept 13 bases outside the gene matches. The DNA of the CDR3 is TGTGCCAGCAGTTTCGGTAGCGGGCCCCCCCTCGACAATGAGCAGTTCTTC. Its protein product is CASSFGSGPPLDNEQFF.

The chain carries TRBV24-1 and TRBJ2-7; 8 bases agree with TRBD2. CDR3 length equals 13 residues. V gave up 1 base and J gave up 6 bases; unmatched junction bases: 1. Looked up from germline, CDR1 is KGHDR and CDR2 is SFDVKD. CDR3 nucleotide sequence: TGTGCCACCAGTGATTTTCGGGGGGGCGAGCAGTACTTC. It is translated as CATSDFRGGEQYF.

This chain uses TRBV9 with TRBJ1-2; the D is unclear. Trimming removed 3 bases from V and 7 bases from J, with 10 bases in between. From germline, CDR1 is SGDLS and CDR2 YYNGEE. The length of the CDR3 is 12 residues. The CDR3 spells CASSDAGSGYTF. CDR3 nucleotide sequence: TGTGCCAGCAGCGATGCCGGCAGTGGCTACACCTTC. The variable domain in full, completed from reference TRBV9 and TRBJ1-2, reads DSGVTQTPKHLITATGQRVTLRCSPRSGDLSVYWYQQSLDQGLQFLIQYYNGEERAKGNILERFSAQQFPDLHSELNLSSLELGDSALYFCASSDAGSGYTFGSGTRLTVV.

The genes are TRBV7-9 and TRBJ1-2; no definite D call. Deletions cut 3 bases from V and 2 bases from J, with 10 bases between. The germline V gene encodes CDR1 SEHNR and CDR2 FQNEAQ (reference sequence). This CDR3 comprises 14 residues. CDR3 amino acids: CASSFSELNYGYTF. The CDR3 bases are TGTGCCAGCAGCTTCTCGGAGTTGAACTATGGCTACACCTTC.

A word on this clone: One end of the junction varies from germline; a read error may be responsible. The CDR3 DNA is TGTGCCAGTAGTATTACCAGGATCCTGATGAATACTGAAGCTTTCTTT. It specifies CASSITRILMNTEAFF. The chain joins TRBV19 to TRBJ1-1; D gene unclear. CDR3 length: 16 amino acids. From germline, CDR1 is LNHDA and CDR2 SQIVND (reference sequence).

The chain carries TRBV29-1 and TRBJ1-3; tentatively, D is TRBD1 (6 bases). The V gene lost 5 bases and the J gene lost 2 bases, with 22 bases spanning the gap. Germline V lookup: CDR1 SQVTM, CDR2 ANQGSEA. The CDR3 extends over 17 amino acids. The CDR3 DNA reads TGCAGCGTTAGCCGGGGGCCGGTGGCTGGTCCTGGAAACACCATATATTTT. It codes for CSVSRGPVAGPGNTIYF.

The chain couples TRBV19 to TRBJ1-1; D unclear. The CDR3 spans 14 residues. CDR1 LNHDA and CDR2 SQIVND come from the germline V gene (reference sequence). V was cut by 5 bases and J by 1 base, with 11 bases left in between. CDR3: CASSPYSGNTEAFF. Here the CDR3 DNA reads TGTGCCAGTAGTCCGTATTCTGGGAACACTGAAGCTTTCTTT.

This clone has just a few counts. A read error may produce the germline difference seen at one junction end. J is TRBJ2-2 and V is TRBV7-3, with D possibly TRBD1 on 6 matching bases. CDR1 and CDR2 from the germline V gene are SGHTA and FQGTGA. The CDR3 runs to 17 residues. This chain's CDR3 is CASSLTTGTINTGELFF. The CDR3 DNA follows: TGTGCCAGCAGCCTAACGACCGGGACAATTAACACCGGGGAGCTGTTTTTT.

The gene calls are TRBV15 and TRBJ1-1; the D is unclear. CDR3 length: 13 amino acids. CDR1 is LNHNV and CDR2 is YYDKDF in the germline V gene (reference sequence). Trimming removed 0 bases at V and 11 bases at J, with 13 bases between. In nucleotides, the CDR3 is TGTGCCACCAGCAGAGATCGTGAAGGGCACGCTTTCTTT. Translation: CATSRDREGHAFF.

This chain connects TRBV12-5 to TRBJ2-3, with TRBD2 as a possible D gene (5 bases). Deletions cut 3 bases from V and 6 bases from J, with 13 bases between. This CDR3 is built from 14 residues. Germline lookup yields CDR1 LGHNT and CDR2 FRNRAP. The CDR3 loop reads CASGFDPEGDTQYF. The CDR3 nucleotides are TGTGCTAGTGGTTTTGACCCCGAGGGCGATACGCAGTATTTT.

This chain links TRBV4-1 with TRBJ2-7, with 11 bases fitting TRBD1. J lost 2 bases, V lost 3 bases, and 3 bases had no gene match. CDR1 MGHRA and CDR2 YSYEKL come from the germline V gene. The CDR3 is made up of 15 amino acids. The CDR3 DNA sequence: TGCGCCAGCAGCCACCCGGGACAGGGGGCCTACGAGCAGTACTTC. This sequence encodes CASSHPGQGAYEQYF.

The rearrangement joins TRBV15 to TRBJ1-5, with D maybe TRBD1 (5 bases). Deletions cut 0 bases from V and 3 bases from J, with 9 bases between. This CDR3 contains 15 residues. Germline CDR1 is LNHNV and CDR2 is YYDKDF (reference sequence). CDR3 sequence: CATSREGVDNQPQHF. The CDR3 nucleotides read TGTGCCACCAGCAGAGAGGGGGTTGACAATCAGCCCCAGCATTTT.

This chain connects TRBV19 to TRBJ2-3; D not certain. Trimming shortened V by 2 bases and J by 5 bases, and 20 bases separated the two germline ends. The CDR3 runs 17 residues. Germline-derived CDR1 and CDR2 are LNHDA and SQIVND (reference sequence). In nucleotides, the CDR3 is TGTGCCAGTAGTATAACCCCTGGGCGGTGGTCGTTAGATACGCAGTATTTT. Translating gives CASSITPGRWSLDTQYF. Full variable domain (outside the CDR3, taken from reference TRBV19 and TRBJ2-3): DGGITQSPKYLFRKEGQNVTLSCEQNLNHDAMYWYRQDPGQGLRLIYYSQIVNDFQKGDIAEGYSVSREKKESFPLTVTSAQKNPTAFYLCASSITPGRWSLDTQYFGPGTRLTVL.

The gene calls are TRBV28 and TRBJ2-1, with a tentative D call TRBD1 (7 bases). The ends were cut back, 8 bases at V and 8 bases at J, with 16 bases in the middle. Per germline, CDR1 MDHEN and CDR2 SYDVKM. The CDR3 contains 13 residues. CDR3 coding DNA: TGTGCCAGCGCCGAGGGACAGCGGGATGAGCAGTTCTTC. Encoded protein: CASAEGQRDEQFF.

The genes are TRBV7-3 and TRBJ1-1; 10 positions agree with TRBD1. The junction had 5 bases not matched to a gene; V was cut back by 2 bases and J by 8 bases. The CDR3 length is 14 residues. Germline loops: CDR1 SGHTA, CDR2 FQGTGA. CDR3 protein: CASSLGGTGAEAFF. The CDR3, as DNA: TGTGCCAGCAGCTTAGGGGGGACAGGGGCCGAAGCTTTCTTT.

The chain is built from TRBV14 and TRBJ2-1; 10 nucleotides align to TRBD2. The CDR3 consists of 16 residues. The ends lost 1 base at V and 8 bases at J; junction bases unmatched: 8. The germline V gene encodes CDR1 SGHDN and CDR2 FVKESK. The CDR3 DNA reads as TGTGCCAGCAGCCAAGGAGTGCTAGCGGGAGCCGATGAGCAGTTCTTC. This encodes CASSQGVLAGADEQFF.

This chain connects TRBV18 to TRBJ1-1; 7 bases agree with TRBD1. The CDR3 runs to 15 residues. Trimming removed 4 bases from V and 11 bases from J; junction bases left unmatched: 16. From germline, CDR1 is KGHSH and CDR2 LQKENI. CDR3 DNA: TGTGCCAGCTCACTCGGACAGGATCGGCGCAAGGGGGCTTTCTTT. This encodes CASSLGQDRRKGAFF.

This clone was observed a handful of times. The chain combines TRBV6-4 with TRBJ2-1, with D possibly matching TRBD1 (6 bases). V lost 4 bases to trimming and J lost 0 bases, with 10 bases between them. Germline V gene sequence: CDR1 MRHNA, CDR2 SNTAGT. This CDR3 is 15 amino acids long. DNA for the CDR3: TGTGCCAGCAGTGGCCAGGACAGCTCCTACAATGAGCAGTTCTTC. Translated: CASSGQDSSYNEQFF.

In its sample, this clone was seen once. The chain couples TRBV5-6 to TRBJ2-7; 8 bases are a match to TRBD2. CDR1 is SGHDT, CDR2 YYEEEE, per germline. The CDR3 has 16 residues. V shed 0 bases, J shed 3 bases, and the junction held 8 bases outside the gene matches. This CDR3 is CASSLGGGLAGYEQYF. DNA for the CDR3: TGTGCCAGCAGCTTGGGAGGGGGGCTAGCGGGCTACGAGCAGTACTTC.

This chain joins TRBV9 and TRBJ1-1; D might be TRBD1 (5 bases). V gave up 3 bases and J gave up 0 bases, with 15 bases separating them. The CDR3 contains 16 residues. Germline CDR1 reads SGDLS; CDR2 reads YYNGEE. The chain's CDR3 is CASSAGTGVMNTEAFF. In DNA form, the CDR3 reads TGTGCCAGCAGCGCCGGGACGGGAGTCATGAACACTGAAGCTTTCTTT.

This chain links TRBV7-6 with TRBJ2-1; D possibly corresponds to TRBD1 (5 bases). The V end was cut by 1 base, the J end by 3 bases, with 10 bases between. This CDR3 has 15 amino acids. CDR1 is SGHVS and CDR2 is FNYEAQ in the germline V gene. The CDR3 reads CASSLGGHFYNEQFF. CDR3 in DNA: TGTGCCAGCAGCTTAGGAGGACACTTCTACAATGAGCAGTTCTTC.

This chain links TRBV10-3 with TRBJ1-5, with 9 positions matching TRBD1. The J segment lost 3 bases and the V segment lost 0 bases, leaving 6 bases of the junction unmatched. The CDR3 runs 17 residues. From germline, CDR1 is ENHRY and CDR2 SYGVKD. CDR3 residues: CAISESVGQGDNQPQHF. As DNA, the CDR3 is TGTGCCATCAGTGAGTCAGTGGGACAGGGCGACAATCAGCCCCAGCATTTT.

The V call is TRBV3-1 (or the pseudogene TRBV3-2), the J call TRBJ2-5; 12 nucleotides align to TRBD2. The CDR3 sequence is 14 residues long. Trimming cost V 6 bases and J 5 bases; bases outside gene matches: 4. Per germline, CDR1 LGHDT and CDR2 YNNKEL (reference sequence). This CDR3 reads CASRWTSGIETQYF. The DNA for the CDR3 is TGTGCCAGCAGATGGACTAGCGGGATTGAGACCCAGTACTTC.

CDR3 nucleotide sequence: TGTGCCAGCAGTCCTCGCGGGGGGGCGGGAGGCTACACCTTC. Protein sequence: CASSPRGGAGGYTF. This rearrangement joins TRBV27 to TRBJ1-2; a weak D match, TRBD1 (6 bases). The V and J ends lost 5 bases and 8 bases respectively, with 18 bases between them. CDR1 is MNHEY, CDR2 SMNVEV, per germline (reference sequence). The CDR3 has 14 amino acids.